This T cell receptor beta chain was sequenced in a study of OX40 agonist ivuxolimab in advanced cancers. Study information: Enrollees could have had prior anti-PD-1, anti-PD-L1 or anti-CTLA-4 therapy, which more than 30% had received.

The data were produced by immunoSEQ multiplex PCR, yet TCRdb's version contains in-frame clones alone and is incomplete. The data hold around 60,000 clones, with about nine tenths observed a single time. Germline CDR1 and CDR2: MNHEY and SMNVEV (reference sequence). The V end lost 0 bases, the J end lost 4 bases, and 13 bases lay between the germline ends. This CDR3 is 15 amino acids long. The sequences come from CD4+ or CD8+ T cells sorted from blood, collected in a trial of the OX40 agonist ivuxolimab. The TCR originated in an adult with an advanced solid tumor such as melanoma, head and neck, liver or kidney cancer. The V call is TRBV27, the J call TRBJ2-7; D may match TRBD1 or TRBD2 (5 bases each). The CDR3 DNA follows: TGTGCCAGCAGTTTATCGCAAGGGACCCGTTACGAGCAGTACTTC. Protein: CASSLSQGTRYEQYF.